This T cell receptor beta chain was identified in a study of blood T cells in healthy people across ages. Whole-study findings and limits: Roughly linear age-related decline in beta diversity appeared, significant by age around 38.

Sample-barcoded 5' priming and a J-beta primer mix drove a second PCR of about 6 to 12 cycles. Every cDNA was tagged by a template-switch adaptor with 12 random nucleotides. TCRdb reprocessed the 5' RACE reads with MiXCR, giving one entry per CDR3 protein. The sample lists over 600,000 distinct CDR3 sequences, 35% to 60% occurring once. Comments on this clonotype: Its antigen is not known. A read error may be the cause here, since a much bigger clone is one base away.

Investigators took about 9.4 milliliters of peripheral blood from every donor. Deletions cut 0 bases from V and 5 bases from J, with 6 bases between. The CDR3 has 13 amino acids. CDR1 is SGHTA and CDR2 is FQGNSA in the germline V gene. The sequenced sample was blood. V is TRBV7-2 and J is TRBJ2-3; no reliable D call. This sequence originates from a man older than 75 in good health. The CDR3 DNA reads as TGTGCCAGCAGCTTAGCATGGGGAGATACGCAGTATTTT. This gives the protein CASSLAWGDTQYF.